The T cell receptor beta chain under discussion was sequenced for a study of spatial heterogeneity in lung cancer. Study-wide background: Alpha-chain sequences were consistently detected in smaller numbers than beta-chain sequences.

As for time point: sample taken at primary tumor resection. The sample holds many counts of this clonotype. A single record per CDR3 protein comes from TCRdb applying MiXCR to the 5' RACE reads. The profile shows around 63,000 distinct CDR3 sequences, 6.3% of them singletons. Specimen: PBMCs, collected at surgery. This receptor was obtained from a female donor with early-stage non-small cell lung cancer.

Written as DNA, the CDR3 is TGTGCCACCAGCAGCGATAGCTATTCGGTAGAGGAGACCCAGTACTTC. Translated, it gives CATSSDSYSVEETQYF. The chain recombines TRBV15 with TRBJ2-5, with D unresolved. Trimming removed 3 bases from V and 5 bases from J, with 19 bases in between. The CDR3 loop spans 16 amino acids. Germline-derived CDR1 and CDR2 are LNHNV and YYDKDF (reference sequence).